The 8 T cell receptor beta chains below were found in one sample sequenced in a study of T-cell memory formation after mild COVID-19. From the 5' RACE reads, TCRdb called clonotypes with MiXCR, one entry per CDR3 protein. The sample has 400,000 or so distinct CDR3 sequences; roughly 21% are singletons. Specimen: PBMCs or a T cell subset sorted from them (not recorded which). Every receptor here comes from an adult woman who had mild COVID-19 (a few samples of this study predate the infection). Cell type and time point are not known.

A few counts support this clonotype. The CDR3 here is CASSQLDTDTQYF. Here the CDR3 DNA reads TGTGCCAGCAGCCAGCTAGACACAGATACGCAGTATTTT. V and J are TRBV4-2 and TRBJ2-3; no clear D gene. Germline V gene data show CDR1 as LGHNA and CDR2 as YNFKEQ. V shed 3 bases and J shed 2 bases, with 6 bases lying between them. This CDR3 contains 13 residues.

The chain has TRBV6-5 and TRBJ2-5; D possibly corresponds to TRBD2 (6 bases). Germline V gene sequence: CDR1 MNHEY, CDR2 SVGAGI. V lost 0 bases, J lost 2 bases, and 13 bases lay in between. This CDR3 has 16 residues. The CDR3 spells CASSYSRPAGQETQYF. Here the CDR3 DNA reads TGTGCCAGCAGTTACTCGCGTCCCGCGGGGCAAGAGACCCAGTACTTC.

The CDR3 bases are TGTGCCACCAGTGACCATTCAGGGAACACTGAAGCTTTCTTT. Translated: CATSDHSGNTEAFF. The rearrangement joins TRBV24-1 to TRBJ1-1; unclear D gene. With 4 bases removed from V and 1 base from J, the gap between germline ends came to 9 bases. The CDR3 covers 14 residues. In germline, CDR1 is KGHDR, CDR2 SFDVKD.

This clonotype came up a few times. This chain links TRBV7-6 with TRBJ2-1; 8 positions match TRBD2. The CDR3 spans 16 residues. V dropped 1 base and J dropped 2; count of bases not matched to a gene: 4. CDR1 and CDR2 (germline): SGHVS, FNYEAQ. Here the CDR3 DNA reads TGTGCCAGCAGCTTAGTCACGGGGGGGGCCTACAATGAGCAGTTCTTC. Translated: CASSLVTGGAYNEQFF.

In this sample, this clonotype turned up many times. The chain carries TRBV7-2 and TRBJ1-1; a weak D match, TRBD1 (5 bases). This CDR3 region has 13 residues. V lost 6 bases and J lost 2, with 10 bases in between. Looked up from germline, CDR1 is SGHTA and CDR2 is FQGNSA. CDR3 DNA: TGTGCCAGCAGGAGAGGGGACAACACTGAAGCTTTCTTT. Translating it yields CASRRGDNTEAFF.

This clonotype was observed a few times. The CDR3 region has the DNA TGCAGTGCTAGAGACAGCTCCCGAACCCAAGAGACCCAGTACTTC. It translates to CSARDSSRTQETQYF. V is TRBV20-1 and J is TRBJ2-5, with D unclear. The CDR3 runs 15 residues. Germline CDR1 DFQATT, CDR2 SNEGSKA (reference sequence). V lost 0 bases, J lost 1 base, and 12 bases lay in between.

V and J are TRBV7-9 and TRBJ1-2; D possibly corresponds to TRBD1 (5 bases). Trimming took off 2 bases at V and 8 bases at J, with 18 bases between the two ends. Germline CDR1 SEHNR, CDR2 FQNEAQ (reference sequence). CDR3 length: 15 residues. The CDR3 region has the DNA TGTGCCAGCAGCTTAAAGCTAACAGGCCCCAGGGGCTACACCTTC. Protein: CASSLKLTGPRGYTF.

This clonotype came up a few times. This CDR3 is CSVDQGEGIIGEAFF. CDR3 nucleotide sequence: TGCAGCGTTGACCAGGGGGAGGGGATCATTGGTGAAGCTTTCTTT. The chain is built from TRBV29-1 and TRBJ1-1, with TRBD1 matching over 7 bases. Trimming cost V 3 bases and J 7 bases; bases outside gene matches: 14. CDR3 length: 15 amino acids. The germline V gene encodes CDR1 SQVTM and CDR2 ANQGSEA.